Shown below are 8 T cell receptor beta chains from a single sample sequenced in a study of OX40 agonist ivuxolimab in advanced cancers. Libraries were constructed by the immunoSEQ multiplex PCR assay. This immuneACCESS table, as held by TCRdb, lists in-frame sequences with V and J called but not all clones. Of the missing ones, under half trace to an unresolved V gene in checked studies; the others have no known cause. The sample table contains over 5,000 clones; only one count was recorded for 70% of them. The ten largest clonotypes hold 60% of the sample. The sample was CD4+ or CD8+ T cells sorted from blood, taken in a trial of the OX40 agonist ivuxolimab. These receptors all come from an adult with an advanced solid tumor such as melanoma, head and neck, liver or kidney cancer.

The chain employs TRBV2 and TRBJ1-2; 9 bases line up with TRBD1. Per germline, CDR1 SNHLY and CDR2 FYNNEI. The CDR3 length is 15 residues. Losses at the gene ends were 8 bases for V and 5 bases for J; bases not matched to a gene: 12. The CDR3: CASLTTGGDRYGYTF. The CDR3 nucleotides read TGTGCCAGCTTAACTACAGGGGGCGATAGGTATGGCTACACCTTC.

The rearrangement uses TRBV7-9 and TRBJ2-3, with unresolved D. There are 15 residues in the CDR3. The germline gives CDR1 SEHNR, CDR2 FQNEAQ (reference sequence). Trimming took 1 base from V and 0 from J, leaving 8 bases between them. Written as DNA, the CDR3 is TGTGCCAGCAGCTTAGAAGGGCGCAGCACAGATACGCAGTATTTT. Amino acids: CASSLEGRSTDTQYF.

The V gene is TRBV27, the J gene TRBJ2-7; D might be TRBD2 (6 bases). There are 12 residues in the CDR3. Germline-derived CDR1 and CDR2 are MNHEY and SMNVEV (reference sequence). Between the trimmed V and J ends, which lost 11 bases and 1 base, there was a span of 12 bases. The CDR3 coding sequence is TGTGCCTCCGGAGGGGCTTCCTACGAGCAGTACTTC. Protein product: CASGGASYEQYF.

The J gene is TRBJ1-5, the V gene TRBV28; D is unresolved. The V end lost 3 bases, the J end lost 2 bases, and 11 bases lay between the germline ends. Germline V lookup: CDR1 MDHEN, CDR2 SYDVKM. The CDR3 is made up of 15 amino acids. CDR3 coding DNA: TGTGCCAGCAGTTTCTCTAGTCGGGGCAATCAGCCCCAGCATTTT. Translating it yields CASSFSSRGNQPQHF.

The chain couples TRBV10-2 to TRBJ1-5; 11 nucleotides match TRBD1. Trimming removed 6 bases from V and 6 bases from J; junction bases left unmatched: 7. Germline V gene lookup returns CDR1 WSHSY and CDR2 SAAADI. There are 15 residues in the CDR3. The chain's CDR3 is CASSPGTGGGQPQHF. CDR3 sequence (DNA): TGCGCCAGCAGCCCCGGGACAGGGGGGGGTCAGCCCCAGCATTTT.

V is TRBV28 and J is TRBJ1-2; maybe TRBD1 (5 bases). Trimming cost V 3 bases and J 4 bases, with 12 bases left between them. Germline V lookup: CDR1 MDHEN, CDR2 SYDVKM. CDR3 length: 14 amino acids. The CDR3 region is CASSFLGQVYGYTF. The CDR3 DNA reads as TGTGCCAGCAGTTTCTTGGGGCAGGTCTATGGCTACACCTTC.

The chain recombines TRBV6-4 with TRBJ1-6; TRBD1 agrees at 9 bases. The CDR3 runs 15 residues. V shed 3 bases and J 4 bases; nucleotides not matched to a gene: 1. Per germline, CDR1 MRHNA and CDR2 SNTAGT. The CDR3 nucleotides are TGTGCCAGCAGTGAAGGGACAGGGTATAATTCACCCCTCCACTTT. Translated, it gives CASSEGTGYNSPLHF.

This clone was seen only a few times. The rearrangement joins TRBV30 to TRBJ2-5; unclear D gene. Between the trimmed V and J ends, which lost 2 bases and 2 bases, there was a span of 15 bases. Germline V gene sequence: CDR1 GTSNPN, CDR2 SVGIG (reference sequence). The CDR3 extends over 15 amino acids. This chain's CDR3 is CAWSIWVLEQETQYF. CDR3 coding DNA: TGTGCCTGGAGTATCTGGGTTCTAGAACAAGAGACCCAGTACTTC.